This T cell receptor (beta chain) was documented in a study of cytomegalovirus exposure and HLA in healthy donors. Overall study results and limits: Altogether, more than 150 TCR beta chains were recorded as cytomegalovirus-associated. Many donors carried some public TCRs, although rarity characterized most TCR sequences.

Looked up from germline, CDR1 is SGHTA and CDR2 is FQGNSA. This CDR3 comprises 14 residues. V lost 2 bases and J 2 bases, leaving 7 bases between the germline ends. 13 Jbeta primers and 60 Vbeta primers were used for the PCR. Clones were read by immunoSEQ multiplex PCR, and TCRdb kept only the in-frame ones, dropping some. This table holds roughly 130,000 clones, 70% to 90% found once. On this clone itself: The antigen is unknown.

Every donor was a healthy person donating bone marrow. The clonotype was recovered from a woman aged 40 to 49 in good health and CMV-seronegative. The chain employs TRBV7-2 and TRBJ1-5; possible D gene TRBD1, 5 bases. Specimen: PBMCs. The CDR3 region is CASSLLGGNQPQHF. CDR3 sequence (DNA): TGTGCCAGCAGCTTATTAGGGGGCAATCAGCCCCAGCATTTT.